These 18 T cell receptor beta chains originate from one sample sequenced in a study of blood T cell repertoires in COVID-19. Generated by immunoSEQ multiplex PCR, the TCRdb table keeps only in-frame clones and is missing some. This sample has 120,000 or so clones; about nine tenths occur once, and the top ten carry 7.7%. The sequenced sample consisted of peripheral blood. These receptors were collected from a human donor in a cohort sampled during active COVID-19.

The rearrangement joins TRBV5-4 to TRBJ1-2; D remains ambiguous. Germline assignment: CDR1 SGHNT and CDR2 YYREEE (reference sequence). V gave up 4 bases and J gave up 4 bases, with 17 bases separating them. The CDR3 loop spans 15 amino acids. The CDR3 DNA reads as TGTGCCAGCAGCCCGCCGTCCGCGGAACCCTATGGCTACACCTTC. As protein: CASSPPSAEPYGYTF. Complete variable domain (other parts from reference TRBV5-4 and TRBJ1-2): ETGVTQSPTHLIKTRGQQVTLRCSSQSGHNTVSWYQQALGQGPQFIFQYYREEENGRGNFPPRFSGLQFPNYSSELNVNALELDDSALYLCASSPPSAEPYGYTFGSGTRLTVV.

This chain connects TRBV9 to TRBJ2-7, with D maybe TRBD1 (6 bases). This CDR3 is built from 14 residues. Deletions cut 4 bases from V and 2 bases from J, with 13 bases between. Germline values: CDR1 SGDLS, CDR2 YYNGEE. The CDR3 loop reads CASSKQGNAYEQYF. The CDR3 bases are TGTGCCAGCAGCAAACAGGGAAACGCCTACGAGCAGTACTTC.

This clone showed up just a few times. CDR3 coding DNA: TGTGCCAGCAGTTCCCCGGGACACAACACTGAAGCTTTCTTT. Translation: CASSSPGHNTEAFF. The chain joins TRBV6-5 to TRBJ1-1; the D gene is possibly TRBD1 (6 bases). Germline V lookup: CDR1 MNHEY, CDR2 SVGAGI. This CDR3 contains 14 residues. Trimming stripped 4 bases from V and 2 bases from J, with 11 bases between.

J is TRBJ1-2 and V is TRBV3-1 (or the pseudogene TRBV3-2); 10 bases are shared with TRBD1. The CDR3 contains 15 residues. Germline V gene data show CDR1 as LGHDT and CDR2 as YNNKEL (reference sequence). The ends lost 3 bases at V and 4 bases at J; junction bases unmatched: 5. The CDR3 sequence: CASSHDDRGPYGYTF. Written as DNA, the CDR3 is TGTGCCAGCAGCCATGACGACAGGGGGCCCTATGGCTACACCTTC.

J is TRBJ1-1 and V is TRBV27; D not resolved. This CDR3 has 14 residues. Trimming shortened V by 2 bases and J by 5 bases, and 12 bases separated the two germline ends. CDR1 MNHEY and CDR2 SMNVEV come from the germline V gene (reference sequence). The DNA of the CDR3 is TGTGCCAGCAGTTTAGGGAGGCGCGGGACTGAAGCTTTCTTT. Its protein product is CASSLGRRGTEAFF.

The chain recombines TRBV2 with TRBJ1-5, with D maybe TRBD1 (5 bases). V was clipped by 4 bases and J by 2 bases, with 12 bases between them. This CDR3 region has 15 residues. Germline V gene sequence: CDR1 SNHLY, CDR2 FYNNEI. CDR3 sequence: CASSAGGYGNQPQHF. The CDR3 DNA reads TGTGCCAGCAGTGCCGGGGGGTACGGCAATCAGCCCCAGCATTTT.

CDR3 DNA: TGTGCCAGCAGCCAAACCGGGACTAGCGGGAGTGGGGGCACAGATACGCAGTATTTT. This gives the protein CASSQTGTSGSGGTDTQYF. The chain uses TRBV4-2 and TRBJ2-3; 14 nucleotides agree with TRBD2. The trim removed 2 bases at V and 1 base at J, leaving 8 bases unmatched. This CDR3 is built from 19 residues. The germline CDR1 and CDR2 sequences are LGHNA and YNFKEQ.

The rearrangement joins TRBV18 to TRBJ2-5; D is ambiguous. From germline, CDR1 is KGHSH and CDR2 LQKENI. The CDR3 is 14 residues long. Trimming removed 3 bases from V and 7 bases from J, with 15 bases in between. CDR3 residues: CASSPESAARTQYF. CDR3 bases: TGTGCCAGCTCACCTGAATCTGCTGCCAGGACCCAGTACTTC. The full variable domain, completed using reference TRBV18 and TRBJ2-5, is NAGVMQNPRHLVRRRGQEARLRCSPMKGHSHVYWYRQLPEEGLKFMVYLQKENIIDESGMPKERFSAEFPKEGPSILRIQQVVRGDSAAYFCASSPESAARTQYFGPGTRLLVL.

This chain connects TRBV10-2 to TRBJ1-5, with D possibly matching TRBD1 (5 bases). CDR1 and CDR2 (germline): WSHSY, SAAADI. The ends were cut back, 7 bases at V and 9 bases at J, with 22 bases in the middle. The length of the CDR3 is 15 residues. The CDR3 DNA reads as TGCGCCAGCAACACAGCCGGGCAGGGTCTGCGGCCCCAGCATTTT. It translates to CASNTAGQGLRPQHF.

This clone was seen only once. The J gene is TRBJ2-1, the V gene TRBV11-3; possibly TRBD1 for D (5 bases). The CDR3 loop spans 13 amino acids. Germline CDR1 is SGHNT and CDR2 is YENEEA. The V end lost 10 bases, the J end lost 9 bases, and 19 bases lay between the germline ends. The CDR3: CATAPTAFGEQFF. CDR3 nucleotide sequence: TGTGCCACAGCACCGACAGCTTTTGGTGAGCAGTTCTTC.

The chain joins TRBV10-3 to TRBJ1-1, with a weak D call TRBD1 (6 bases). CDR1 is ENHRY, CDR2 SYGVKD, per germline. V shed 0 bases and J shed 2 bases, with 7 bases lying between them. CDR3 length: 14 residues. CDR3 nucleotides: TGTGCCATCAGTGAGTCGACAGGAAACACTGAAGCTTTCTTT. It translates to CAISESTGNTEAFF.

The chain employs TRBV5-1 and TRBJ2-2, with TRBD1 identical over 7 bases. The CDR3 loop spans 19 amino acids. The junction had 13 bases not matched to a gene; V was cut back by 2 bases and J by 0 bases. Germline V gene data show CDR1 as SGHRS and CDR2 as YFSETQ. CDR3 amino acids: CASSFNRGLSNANTGELFF. CDR3 bases: TGCGCCAGCAGCTTTAACAGGGGCCTTTCCAACGCGAACACCGGGGAGCTGTTTTTT.

The chain recombines TRBV5-1 with TRBJ2-7; no reliable D call. V lost 0 bases and J 2 bases, leaving 9 bases between the germline ends. CDR3 length: 14 amino acids. Germline V lookup: CDR1 SGHRS, CDR2 YFSETQ. For the CDR3, the DNA is TGCGCCAGCAGCTTGGATACAAATACCTACGAGCAGTACTTC. Its translation is CASSLDTNTYEQYF.

The chain couples TRBV10-1 to TRBJ2-3; 7 nucleotides line up with TRBD1. The CDR3 contains 16 residues. The germline gives CDR1 WNHNN, CDR2 SYGVQD (reference sequence). Losses at the gene ends were 0 bases for V and 4 bases for J; bases not matched to a gene: 7. In nucleotides, the CDR3 is TGCGCCAGCAGTGAGTCGTGGGACAGTTCCGCAGATACGCAGTATTTT. Encoded protein: CASSESWDSSADTQYF.

This chain uses TRBV27 with TRBJ2-1; TRBD2 matches at 7 bases. This CDR3 region has 13 residues. CDR1 is MNHEY and CDR2 is SMNVEV in the germline V gene (reference sequence). V lost 6 bases to trimming and J lost 9 bases; unmatched junction nucleotides: 8. The CDR3 DNA follows: TGTGCCAGCAGCCCTCCGCGGGGGAGTGAGCAGTTCTTC. The encoded protein is CASSPPRGSEQFF.

The chain joins TRBV5-1 to TRBJ2-1; 8 bases agree with TRBD2. J lost 0 bases, V lost 0 bases, and 5 bases had no gene match. The CDR3 has 17 amino acids. CDR1 and CDR2 from the germline V gene are SGHRS and YFSETQ. CDR3 nucleotide sequence: TGCGCCAGCAGCTTGGTAGGACTAGCAAGCTCCTACAATGAGCAGTTCTTC. It codes for CASSLVGLASSYNEQFF. Looking up the rest from reference TRBV5-1 and TRBJ2-1 gives the full variable domain: KAGVTQTPRYLIKTRGQQVTLSCSPISGHRSVSWYQQTPGQGLQFLFEYFSETQRNKGNFPGRFSGRQFSNSRSEMNVSTLELGDSALYLCASSLVGLASSYNEQFFGPGTRLTVL.

This chain connects TRBV6-1 to TRBJ2-3, with 13 bases fitting TRBD2. Trimming removed 4 bases from V and 4 bases from J; junction bases left unmatched: 5. Germline V gene lookup returns CDR1 MNHNS and CDR2 SASEGT. The CDR3 spans 16 residues. CDR3 nucleotide sequence: TGTGCCAGCAGTGGGACTAGCGGGGGAGGTGCAGATACGCAGTATTTT. This gives the protein CASSGTSGGGADTQYF.

The CDR3 spells CSVGTSGTNRRINEQFF. In DNA, the CDR3 is TGCAGCGTTGGGACTAGCGGGACGAATCGTCGAATCAATGAGCAGTTCTTC. The chain has TRBV29-1 and TRBJ2-1; TRBD2 agrees at 12 bases. Germline V CDR1 and CDR2: SQVTM, ANQGSEA. Trimming took 4 bases from V and 6 from J; bases not matched to a gene: 13. The CDR3 consists of 17 residues.